This T cell receptor (beta chain) was retrieved from a study of human T cells and chemical hapten exposure. Time point given: patch test 1, 2 weeks after DPC sensitization. As for treatment: therapeutic diphenylcyclopropenone sensitization with weekly scalp DPC. Unfractionated whole blood served as the source for total RNA extraction. Points on this clonotype: The antigen is undetermined.

Each CDR3 protein gets one entry after TCRdb re-called the RACE reads with MiXCR. The table lists 150,000 to 200,000 distinct CDR3 sequences, more than 20% of them singletons. V gave up 5 bases and J gave up 2 bases; unmatched junction bases: 1. The length of the CDR3 is 13 residues. Germline values: CDR1 LGHDT, CDR2 YNNKEL (reference sequence). Regarding the study as a whole: Having alopecia, donors may respond immunologically unlike healthy people.

The sequence was obtained from a woman aged 45-59 years with alopecia areata. Some clones in this sample may be carry-over from other donors' samples. The rearrangement uses TRBV3-1 and TRBJ2-5; 8 nucleotides agree with TRBD1. Sequenced material: whole blood, taken in connection with sensitization to the hapten diphenylcyclopropenone (DPC). CDR3 in DNA: TGTGCCAGCAGCTGGGACAGGCAAGAGACCCAGTACTTC. Protein: CASSWDRQETQYF.